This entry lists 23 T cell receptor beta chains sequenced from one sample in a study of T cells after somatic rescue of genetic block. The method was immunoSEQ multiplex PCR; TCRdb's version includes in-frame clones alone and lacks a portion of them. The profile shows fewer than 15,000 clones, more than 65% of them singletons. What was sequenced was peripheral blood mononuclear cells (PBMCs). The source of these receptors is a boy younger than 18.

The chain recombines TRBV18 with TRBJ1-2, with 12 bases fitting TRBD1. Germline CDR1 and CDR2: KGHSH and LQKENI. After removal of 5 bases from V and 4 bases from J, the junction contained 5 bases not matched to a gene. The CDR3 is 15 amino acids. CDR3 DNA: TGTGCCAGCTCAGCGGGACAGGGGGCTGTCTATGGCTACACCTTC. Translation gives CASSAGQGAVYGYTF.

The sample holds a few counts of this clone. Written as DNA, the CDR3 is TGTGCCAGCAGCCCTGGGACCCCCGGGGGGACCGGGGAGCTGTTTTTT. Protein sequence: CASSPGTPGGTGELFF. The chain has TRBV9 and TRBJ2-2; 7 bases match TRBD2. The CDR3 loop spans 16 amino acids. CDR1 is SGDLS, CDR2 YYNGEE, per germline. V shed 4 bases, J shed 5 bases, and the junction held 11 bases outside the gene matches.

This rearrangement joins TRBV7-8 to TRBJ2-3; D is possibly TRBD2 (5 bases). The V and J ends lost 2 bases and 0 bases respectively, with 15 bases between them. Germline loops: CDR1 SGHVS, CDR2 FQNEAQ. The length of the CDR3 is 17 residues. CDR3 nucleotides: TGTGCCAGCAGCTTAAGAGGGCGAGTATCTAGCACAGATACGCAGTATTTT. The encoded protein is CASSLRGRVSSTDTQYF.

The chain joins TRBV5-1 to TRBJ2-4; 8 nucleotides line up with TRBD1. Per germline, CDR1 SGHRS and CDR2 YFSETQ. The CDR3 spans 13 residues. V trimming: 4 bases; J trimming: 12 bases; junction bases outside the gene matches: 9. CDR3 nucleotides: TGCGCCAGCAGCCCGACAGGGGCGCCCAATCAGTACTTC. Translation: CASSPTGAPNQYF.

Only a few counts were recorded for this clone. The CDR3 DNA reads as TGTGCCAGCAGTGCGGTCTACGAGCAGTACTTC. Residues: CASSAVYEQYF. The chain is built from TRBV6-1 and TRBJ2-7; D gene unclear. The CDR3 covers 11 residues. Germline CDR1 MNHNS, CDR2 SASEGT. Trimming left V 4 bases short and J 3 bases short, with 4 bases between.

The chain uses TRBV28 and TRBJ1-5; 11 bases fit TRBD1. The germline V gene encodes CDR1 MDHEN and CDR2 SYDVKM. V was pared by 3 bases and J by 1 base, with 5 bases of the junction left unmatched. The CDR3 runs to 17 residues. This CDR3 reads CASSFAGQGASNQPQHF. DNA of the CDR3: TGTGCCAGCAGTTTTGCTGGACAGGGGGCGAGCAATCAGCCCCAGCATTTT.

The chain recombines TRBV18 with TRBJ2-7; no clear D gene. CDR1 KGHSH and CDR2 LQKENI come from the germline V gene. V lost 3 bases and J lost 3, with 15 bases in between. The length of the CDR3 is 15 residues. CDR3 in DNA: TGTGCCAGCTCACCTACCGACAAGCCCCGCTACGAGCAGTACTTC. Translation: CASSPTDKPRYEQYF.

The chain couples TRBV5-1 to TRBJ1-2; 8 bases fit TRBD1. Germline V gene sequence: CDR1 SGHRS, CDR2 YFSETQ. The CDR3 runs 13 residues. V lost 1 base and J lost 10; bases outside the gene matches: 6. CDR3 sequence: CASSLWQGAAYTF. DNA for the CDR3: TGCGCCAGCAGCTTGTGGCAGGGGGCTGCCTACACCTTC.

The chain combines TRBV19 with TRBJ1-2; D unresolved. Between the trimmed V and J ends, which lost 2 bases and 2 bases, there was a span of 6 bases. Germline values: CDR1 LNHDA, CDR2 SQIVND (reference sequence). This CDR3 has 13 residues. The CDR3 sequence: CASSISLNYGYTF. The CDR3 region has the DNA TGTGCCAGTAGTATAAGTTTGAACTATGGCTACACCTTC. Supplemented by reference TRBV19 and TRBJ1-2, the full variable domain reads DGGITQSPKYLFRKEGQNVTLSCEQNLNHDAMYWYRQDPGQGLRLIYYSQIVNDFQKGDIAEGYSVSREKKESFPLTVTSAQKNPTAFYLCASSISLNYGYTFGSGTRLTVV.

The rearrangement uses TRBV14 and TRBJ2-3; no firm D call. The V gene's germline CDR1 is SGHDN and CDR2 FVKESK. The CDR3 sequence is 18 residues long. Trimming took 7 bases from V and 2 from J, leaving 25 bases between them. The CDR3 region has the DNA TGTGCCAGCAACTGTCGGTTAGGGAAGGGAATTTACACAGATACGCAGTATTTT. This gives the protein CASNCRLGKGIYTDTQYF. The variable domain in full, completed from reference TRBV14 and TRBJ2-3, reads EAGVTQFPSHSVIEKGQTVTLRCDPISGHDNLYWYRRVMGKEIKFLLHFVKESKQDESGMPNNRFLAERTGGTYSTLKVQPAELEDSGVYFCASNCRLGKGIYTDTQYFGPGTRLTVL.

The CDR3 protein is CASSYSLGNEQFF. The CDR3 nucleotides read TGTGCCAGCAGTTACTCGCTGGGAAATGAGCAGTTCTTC. This chain uses TRBV6-5 with TRBJ2-1; D gene unclear. Germline V lookup: CDR1 MNHEY, CDR2 SVGAGI. V lost 0 bases and J lost 7, with 7 bases in between. CDR3 size: 13 residues.

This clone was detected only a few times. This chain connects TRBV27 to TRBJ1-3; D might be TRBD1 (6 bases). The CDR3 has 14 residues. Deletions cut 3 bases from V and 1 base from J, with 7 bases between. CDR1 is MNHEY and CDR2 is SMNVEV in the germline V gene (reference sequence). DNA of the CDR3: TGTGCCAGCAGTTTTACAGGGTCTGGAAACACCATATATTTT. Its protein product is CASSFTGSGNTIYF.

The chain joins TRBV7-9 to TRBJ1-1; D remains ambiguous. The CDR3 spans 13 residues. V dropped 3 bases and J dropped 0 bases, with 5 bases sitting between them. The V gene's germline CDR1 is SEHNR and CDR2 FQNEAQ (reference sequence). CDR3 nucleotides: TGTGCCAGCAGCTTTCGGCTGAACACTGAAGCTTTCTTT. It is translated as CASSFRLNTEAFF. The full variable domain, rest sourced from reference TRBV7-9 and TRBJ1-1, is DTGVSQNPRHKITKRGQNVTFRCDPISEHNRLYWYRQTLGQGPEFLTYFQNEAQLEKSRLLSDRFSAERPKGSFSTLEIQRTEQGDSAMYLCASSFRLNTEAFFGQGTRLTVV.

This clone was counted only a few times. CDR3 amino acids: CASSSLLAGVHEQYF. The CDR3 nucleotides are TGTGCCAGCAGCTCTCTTTTAGCGGGAGTCCACGAGCAGTACTTC. V usage is TRBV6-5 and J usage is TRBJ2-7; 9 bases are shared with TRBD2. J lost 5 bases, V lost 6 bases, and 11 bases had no gene match. CDR1 is MNHEY, CDR2 SVGAGI, per germline. This CDR3 is built from 15 residues.

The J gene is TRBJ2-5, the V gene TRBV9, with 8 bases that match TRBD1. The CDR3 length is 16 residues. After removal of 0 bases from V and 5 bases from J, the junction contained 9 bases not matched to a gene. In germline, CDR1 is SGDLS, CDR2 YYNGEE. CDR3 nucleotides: TGTGCCAGCAGCGTAGAGTCGCACTCAGGGGGCGAGACCCAGTACTTC. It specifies CASSVESHSGGETQYF.

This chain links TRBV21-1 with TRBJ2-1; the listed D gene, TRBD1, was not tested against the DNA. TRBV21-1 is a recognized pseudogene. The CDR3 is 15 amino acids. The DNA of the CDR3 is TGTGCCAGCAGCGGTCAGGCCCCCACCTACAATGAGCAGTTCTTC. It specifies CASSGQAPTYNEQFF.

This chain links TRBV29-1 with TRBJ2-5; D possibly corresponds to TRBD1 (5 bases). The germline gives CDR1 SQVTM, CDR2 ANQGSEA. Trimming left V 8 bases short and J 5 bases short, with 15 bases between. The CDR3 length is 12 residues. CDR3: CSPQGVGETQYF. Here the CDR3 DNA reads TGCAGCCCTCAAGGGGTAGGCGAGACCCAGTACTTC.

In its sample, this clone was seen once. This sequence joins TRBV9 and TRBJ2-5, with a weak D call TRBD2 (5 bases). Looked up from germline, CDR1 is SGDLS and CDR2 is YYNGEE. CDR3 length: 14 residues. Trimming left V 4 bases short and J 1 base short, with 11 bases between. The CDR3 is CASSYGVSQETQYF. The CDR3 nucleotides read TGTGCCAGCAGCTACGGGGTGAGCCAAGAGACCCAGTACTTC.

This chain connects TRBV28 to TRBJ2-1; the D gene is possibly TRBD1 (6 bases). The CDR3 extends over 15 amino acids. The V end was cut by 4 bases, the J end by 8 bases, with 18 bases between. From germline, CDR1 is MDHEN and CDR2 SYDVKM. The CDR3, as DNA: TGTGCCAGCAGTTCGCCTCCCCCACAGGGCCATGAGCAGTTCTTC. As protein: CASSSPPPQGHEQFF.

The DNA of the CDR3 is TGCGCCAGCAGCTTACAACAGGGTGTAGGCTATGGCTACACCTTC. It specifies CASSLQQGVGYGYTF. This chain connects TRBV5-1 to TRBJ1-2, with a weak D call TRBD1 (6 bases). The CDR3 covers 15 residues. Germline CDR1 SGHRS, CDR2 YFSETQ. V was trimmed by 2 bases and J by 4 bases, leaving 15 bases between them. Supplemented by reference TRBV5-1 and TRBJ1-2, the full variable domain reads KAGVTQTPRYLIKTRGQQVTLSCSPISGHRSVSWYQQTPGQGLQFLFEYFSETQRNKGNFPGRFSGRQFSNSRSEMNVSTLELGDSALYLCASSLQQGVGYGYTFGSGTRLTVV.

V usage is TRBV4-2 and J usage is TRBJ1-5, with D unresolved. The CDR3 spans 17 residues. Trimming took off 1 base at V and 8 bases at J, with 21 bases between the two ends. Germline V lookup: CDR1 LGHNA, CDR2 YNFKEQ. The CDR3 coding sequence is TGTGCCAGCAGCCAAGCAAGAGGCGGAACAGACGGAAAGCCCCAGCATTTT. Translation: CASSQARGGTDGKPQHF.

The CDR3 region is CASSYSGGLFYEQYF. CDR3 sequence (DNA): TGTGCCAGCAGTTACTCTGGGGGCCTCTTCTACGAGCAGTACTTC. The chain couples TRBV6-5 to TRBJ2-7; maybe TRBD1 (6 bases). Germline V gives CDR1 MNHEY, CDR2 SVGAGI. The CDR3 is 15 amino acids. The germline V and J ends were trimmed by 0 bases and 3 bases, with 12 bases remaining between them.

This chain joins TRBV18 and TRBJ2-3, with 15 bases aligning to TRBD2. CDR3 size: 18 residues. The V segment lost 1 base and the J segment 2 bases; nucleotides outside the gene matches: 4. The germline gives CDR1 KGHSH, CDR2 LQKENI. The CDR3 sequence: CASSPLGTSGGSTDTQYF. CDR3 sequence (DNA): TGTGCCAGCTCACCACTCGGGACTAGCGGGGGGTCCACAGATACGCAGTATTTT.